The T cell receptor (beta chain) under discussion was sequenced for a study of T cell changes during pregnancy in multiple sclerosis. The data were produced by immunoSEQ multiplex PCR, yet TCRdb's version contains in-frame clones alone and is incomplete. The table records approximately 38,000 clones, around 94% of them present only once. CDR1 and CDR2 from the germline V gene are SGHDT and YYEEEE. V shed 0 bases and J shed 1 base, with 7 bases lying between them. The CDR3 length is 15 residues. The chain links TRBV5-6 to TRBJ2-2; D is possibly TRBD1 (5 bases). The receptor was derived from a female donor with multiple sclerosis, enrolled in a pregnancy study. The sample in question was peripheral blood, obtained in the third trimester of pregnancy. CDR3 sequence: CASSLDTGNTGELFF. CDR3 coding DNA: TGTGCCAGCAGCTTGGATACAGGGAACACCGGGGAGCTGTTTTTT.